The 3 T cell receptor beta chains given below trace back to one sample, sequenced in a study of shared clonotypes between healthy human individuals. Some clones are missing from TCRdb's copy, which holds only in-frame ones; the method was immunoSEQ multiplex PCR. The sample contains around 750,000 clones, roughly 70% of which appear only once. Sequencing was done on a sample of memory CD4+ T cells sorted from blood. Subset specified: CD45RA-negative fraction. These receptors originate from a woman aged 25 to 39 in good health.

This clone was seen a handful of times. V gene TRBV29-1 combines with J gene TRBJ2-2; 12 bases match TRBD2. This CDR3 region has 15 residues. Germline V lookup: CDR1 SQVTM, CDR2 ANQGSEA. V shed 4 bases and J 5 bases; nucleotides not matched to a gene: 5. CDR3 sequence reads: CSVGTSGTRTGELFF. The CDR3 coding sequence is TGCAGCGTTGGGACTAGCGGGACACGGACCGGGGAGCTGTTTTTT.

The CDR3 spells CASSDGSRALGYTF. In DNA form, the CDR3 reads TGTGCCAGCAGTGACGGGTCAAGGGCCCTCGGCTACACCTTC. The V gene is TRBV6-4, the J gene TRBJ1-2; D is undetermined. V was clipped by 2 bases and J by 8 bases, with 15 bases between them. This CDR3 is built from 14 residues. Germline V CDR1 and CDR2: MRHNA, SNTAGT.

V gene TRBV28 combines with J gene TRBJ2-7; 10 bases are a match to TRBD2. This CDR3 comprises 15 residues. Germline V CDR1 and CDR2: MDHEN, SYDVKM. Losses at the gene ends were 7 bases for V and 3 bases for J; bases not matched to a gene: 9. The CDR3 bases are TGTGCCAGCACCAATAGTGGACTAGCGGACTACGAGCAGTACTTC. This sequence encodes CASTNSGLADYEQYF.